This T cell receptor beta chain emerged from a study of CD8+CD57+ T cells in acquired aplastic anemia. Germline assignment: CDR1 DFQATT and CDR2 SNEGSKA (reference sequence). V was pared by 3 bases and J by 4 bases, with 5 bases of the junction left unmatched. The CDR3 has 15 residues. Patients selected for sequencing had displayed CD8+CD57+ cell expansion by flow cytometry. This clonotype was detected ten times or more. Profiling that covered TCR beta VDJ and CDR3 relied on genomic DNA as its template. TCRdb recomputed calls from the reads with MiXCR, one row per CDR3 protein. This table holds some 200,000 distinct CDR3 sequences, approximately 48% found once.

The sequence was collected from a human donor with aplastic anemia. Source material: sorted CD4+, CD8+, or CD8+CD57+ T cells (not recorded which) from PBMCs. The gene calls are TRBV20-1 and TRBJ1-3; TRBD1 matches 11 bases. In DNA form, the CDR3 reads TGCAGTGCTAGGATGGACAGGGGGCAGGGAAACACCATATATTTT. This sequence encodes CSARMDRGQGNTIYF.